These 10 T cell receptor beta chains originate from one sample sequenced in a study of T cells in Graves' hyperthyroidism and ophthalmopathy. Template material for amplifying TCR beta CDR3 regions consisted of RNA transcripts. Researchers ran a first-round RT-PCR on the TCR CDR3 using the HTBI primer set. TCRdb re-called the multiplex PCR reads with MiXCR, one entry per CDR3 protein. The table has approximately 330,000 distinct CDR3 sequences, 18% seen once. The sequencing input was blood. Receptors originate from a woman aged 45-59 years with Graves' hyperthyroidism.

Ten or more counts support this clonotype. The chain carries TRBV11-2 and TRBJ2-5, with a weak D call TRBD2 (7 bases). There are 19 residues in the CDR3. V was shortened by 3 bases and J by 5 bases, with 28 bases between the two germline ends. Germline assignment: CDR1 SGHAT and CDR2 FQNNGV. The CDR3 loop is CASSFEGGPGARHCETQYF. Here the CDR3 DNA reads TGTGCCAGCAGCTTCGAGGGGGGGCCTGGCGCTCGGCATTGTGAGACCCAGTACTTC.

This chain joins TRBV2 and TRBJ1-6, with D unclear. The V gene's germline CDR1 is SNHLY and CDR2 FYNNEI. V was pared by 5 bases and J by 7 bases, with 9 bases between. The CDR3 loop spans 13 amino acids. The CDR3 nucleotides read TGTGCCAGCAGTCGGCAGATCAATTCACCCCTCCACTTT. It specifies CASSRQINSPLHF. Looking up the rest from reference TRBV2 and TRBJ1-6 gives the full variable domain: EPEVTQTPSHQVTQMGQEVILRCVPISNHLYFYWYRQILGQKVEFLVSFYNNEISEKSEIFDDQFSVERPDGSNFTLKIRSTKLEDSAMYFCASSRQINSPLHFGNGTRLTVT.

V usage is TRBV7-2 and J usage is TRBJ2-7, with D perhaps matching TRBD1 or TRBD2 (5 bases each). This CDR3 spans 14 amino acids. Germline lookup yields CDR1 SGHTA and CDR2 FQGNSA. V lost 5 bases to trimming and J lost 2 bases, with 13 bases between them. CDR3 bases: TGTGCCAGCAGCCCGGGACGCCCTGCCTACGAGCAGTACTTC. Its protein product is CASSPGRPAYEQYF.

This clonotype showed up just a few times. The chain combines TRBV5-8 with TRBJ2-2; 9 positions agree with TRBD2. The CDR3 is 16 residues long. The germline gives CDR1 SGHTS, CDR2 YDEGEE. V was clipped by 4 bases and J by 7 bases; unmatched bases: 11. DNA of the CDR3: TGTGCCAGCAGCCCTCCGGGGGCTAGCGGGGTCGGGGAGCTGTTTTTT. Translation gives CASSPPGASGVGELFF.

The chain recombines TRBV19 with TRBJ2-2; 10 positions agree with TRBD2. J was trimmed by 4 bases and V by 9 bases; bases with no gene match: 5. This CDR3 has 14 amino acids. Germline V gives CDR1 LNHDA, CDR2 SQIVND (reference sequence). CDR3 sequence: CASLAGVFTGELFF. The CDR3 nucleotides read TGTGCCAGCCTAGCGGGGGTTTTCACCGGGGAGCTGTTTTTT.

This clonotype occurred a few times. The chain recombines TRBV13 with TRBJ2-5; either TRBD1 or TRBD2 may fit D (5 bases each). The CDR3 is 14 amino acids. Trimming left V 2 bases short and J 2 bases short, with 9 bases between. Germline lookup yields CDR1 PRHDT and CDR2 FYEKMQ (reference sequence). CDR3 in DNA: TGTGCCAGCAGCTTATGGGACGGACAAGAGACCCAGTACTTC. Translating gives CASSLWDGQETQYF.

The chain employs TRBV9 and TRBJ2-3, with 8 bases aligning to TRBD2. Losses at the gene ends were 3 bases for V and 4 bases for J; bases not matched to a gene: 10. The CDR3 is 16 amino acids. CDR1 is SGDLS and CDR2 is YYNGEE in the germline V gene. CDR3: CASSDGHSGGADTQYF. The CDR3 region has the DNA TGTGCCAGCAGCGACGGACACAGCGGGGGCGCAGATACGCAGTATTTT.

The chain carries TRBV19 and TRBJ2-1; 13 positions match TRBD2. The CDR3 totals 16 residues. Germline V CDR1 and CDR2: LNHDA, SQIVND (reference sequence). V trimming: 4 bases; J trimming: 8 bases; junction bases outside the gene matches: 8. CDR3 in amino acids: CASSTSGLAGAHEQFF. CDR3 DNA sequence: TGTGCCAGTAGTACCTCAGGACTAGCGGGAGCCCATGAGCAGTTCTTC. Full variable domain (remainder filled in from reference TRBV19 and TRBJ2-1): DGGITQSPKYLFRKEGQNVTLSCEQNLNHDAMYWYRQDPGQGLRLIYYSQIVNDFQKGDIAEGYSVSREKKESFPLTVTSAQKNPTAFYLCASSTSGLAGAHEQFFGPGTRLTVL.

The genes are TRBV19 and TRBJ2-3; D is possibly TRBD2 (6 bases). Trimming removed 4 bases at V and 2 bases at J, with 13 bases between. The germline CDR1 and CDR2 sequences are LNHDA and SQIVND (reference sequence). The CDR3 has 15 amino acids. CDR3 protein: CASSTLADNTDTQYF. For the CDR3, the DNA is TGTGCCAGTAGTACCTTAGCGGACAACACAGATACGCAGTATTTT. The full variable domain, completed using reference TRBV19 and TRBJ2-3, is DGGITQSPKYLFRKEGQNVTLSCEQNLNHDAMYWYRQDPGQGLRLIYYSQIVNDFQKGDIAEGYSVSREKKESFPLTVTSAQKNPTAFYLCASSTLADNTDTQYFGPGTRLTVL.

Comment on this clonotype: One junction end disagrees with the germline gene, perhaps due to a read error. J is TRBJ1-1 and V is TRBV14; 8 bases map to TRBD1. CDR1 SGHDN and CDR2 FVKESK come from the germline V gene. This CDR3 comprises 14 residues. The CDR3 is CASSLGQGGTEVFF. Here the CDR3 DNA reads TGTGCCAGCAGCTTAGGACAGGGTGGCACTGAAGTTTTCTTT.